This is a list of T cell receptor beta chains from one sample in a study of technical replicates of blood from a few donors. The repertoire was sequenced with immunoSEQ multiplex PCR; TCRdb's copy has only in-frame clones and lacks some. This table has approximately 75,000 clones, 80% to 90% appearing once. Sample: PBMCs. The receptors shown here come from a human donor in good health. Some clones in this sample may be carry-over from other donors' samples. Each CDR3 is given with its conserved first and last residue. The D gene is left open where the match is weak. The size entry is marked missing in some rows and otherwise reads once, few, many or a size class.

j_call: TRBJ2-7
v_call: TRBV11-2
clone_size: once
d_call: TRBD2
cdr3_aa: CASSLIVRTSGLGDEQYF
cdr3_nt: TGTGCCAGCAGCTTAATTGTAAGGACTAGCGGCCTGGGAGACGAGCAGTACTTC

j_call: TRBJ2-7
v_call: TRBV5-6
clone_size: .
d_call: .
cdr3_aa: CASSLEGAGEQYF
cdr3_nt: TGTGCCAGCAGCTTGGAAGGGGCAGGCGAGCAGTACTTC

j_call: TRBJ1-4
v_call: TRBV30
clone_size: .
d_call: TRBD1
cdr3_aa: CAWTGLDRVNEKLFF
cdr3_nt: TGTGCCTGGACCGGACTTGACAGGGTTAATGAAAAACTGTTTTTT

j_call: TRBJ2-7
v_call: TRBV18
clone_size: .
d_call: TRBD2
cdr3_aa: CASSPHGAAGGFEQYF
cdr3_nt: TGTGCCAGCTCACCCCACGGAGCGGCGGGAGGGTTCGAGCAGTACTTC

j_call: TRBJ2-5
v_call: TRBV25-1
clone_size: once
d_call: TRBD2
cdr3_aa: CASRTRTSGSSETQYF
cdr3_nt: TGTGCCAGCAGAACTCGGACTAGCGGGAGCTCTGAGACCCAGTACTTC

j_call: TRBJ2-7
v_call: TRBV11-2
clone_size: .
d_call: TRBD1
cdr3_aa: CASSEDRTGRTHEQYF
cdr3_nt: TGTGCCAGCAGCGAGGACAGGACAGGGAGGACGCACGAGCAGTACTTC

j_call: TRBJ2-7
v_call: TRBV10-3
clone_size: .
d_call: TRBD1
cdr3_aa: CAISDPAQGEGSEQYF
cdr3_nt: TGTGCCATCAGTGATCCAGCCCAGGGGGAAGGAAGCGAGCAGTACTTC

j_call: TRBJ2-7
v_call: TRBV18
clone_size: few
d_call: TRBD2
cdr3_aa: CASSLAGGPYEQYF
cdr3_nt: TGTGCCAGCTCGCTAGCGGGAGGGCCCTACGAGCAGTACTTC

j_call: TRBJ2-2
v_call: TRBV21-1
clone_size: .
d_call: .
cdr3_aa: CASSITGGLAGLCELCGELFF
cdr3_nt: TGTGCCAGCAGCATTACGGGAGGACTAGCGGGATTGTGTGAGCTTTGCGGGGAGCTGTTTTTT

j_call: TRBJ2-1
v_call: TRBV6-5
clone_size: few
d_call: .
cdr3_aa: CASSKGGSYNEQFF
cdr3_nt: TGTGCCAGCAGTAAGGGAGGTAGCTACAATGAGCAGTTCTTC

j_call: TRBJ2-1
v_call: TRBV20-1
clone_size: .
d_call: .
cdr3_aa: CSASKQEQFF
cdr3_nt: TGCAGTGCTAGCAAGCAAGAGCAGTTCTTC

j_call: TRBJ1-2
v_call: TRBV4-1
clone_size: .
d_call: TRBD1
cdr3_aa: CASSPFQGQGAFENGYTF
cdr3_nt: TGCGCCAGCAGCCCTTTCCAAGGACAGGGGGCGTTCGAGAATGGCTACACCTTC

j_call: TRBJ1-1
v_call: TRBV10-3
clone_size: .
d_call: .
cdr3_aa: CAIRDTNTEAFF
cdr3_nt: TGTGCCATCAGGGACACGAACACTGAAGCTTTCTTT

j_call: TRBJ2-6
v_call: TRBV7-9
clone_size: .
d_call: TRBD1
cdr3_aa: CASSLPLDRGFFGANVLTF
cdr3_nt: TGTGCCAGCAGCTTGCCCTTGGACAGGGGCTTCTTTGGGGCCAACGTCCTGACTTTC

j_call: TRBJ2-7
v_call: TRBV6-6
clone_size: .
d_call: TRBD1
cdr3_aa: CASSYARGQGAYEQYF
cdr3_nt: TGTGCCAGCAGTTACGCCCGGGGACAGGGGGCCTACGAGCAGTACTTC

j_call: TRBJ1-1
v_call: TRBV29-1
clone_size: many
d_call: TRBD1
cdr3_aa: CSVPGTGGTEAFF
cdr3_nt: TGCAGCGTTCCCGGGACAGGGGGCACTGAAGCTTTCTTT

j_call: TRBJ1-5
v_call: TRBV2
clone_size: .
d_call: TRBD1
cdr3_aa: CASSDGQGAGQPQHF
cdr3_nt: TGTGCCAGCAGTGATGGGCAGGGGGCTGGACAGCCCCAGCATTTT

j_call: TRBJ1-2
v_call: TRBV18
clone_size: .
d_call: .
cdr3_aa: CASSPEQGKGYTF
cdr3_nt: TGTGCCAGCTCACCTGAACAGGGAAAGGGCTACACCTTC

j_call: TRBJ2-5
v_call: TRBV11-3
clone_size: .
d_call: .
cdr3_aa: CASSSRLGPDRETQYF
cdr3_nt: TGTGCCAGCAGCTCGAGACTAGGACCAGACAGAGAGACCCAGTACTTC

j_call: TRBJ2-3
v_call: TRBV5-4
clone_size: .
d_call: .
cdr3_aa: CASSLKVGGPSTDTQYF
cdr3_nt: TGTGCCAGCAGCTTGAAAGTCGGGGGGCCCAGCACAGATACGCAGTATTTT

j_call: TRBJ1-1
v_call: TRBV30
clone_size: .
d_call: .
cdr3_aa: CAWSVQVNTEAFF
cdr3_nt: TGTGCCTGGAGTGTTCAGGTGAACACTGAAGCTTTCTTT

j_call: TRBJ1-1
v_call: TRBV10-3
clone_size: .
d_call: .
cdr3_aa: CAISESGGWTEAFF
cdr3_nt: TGTGCCATCAGTGAGTCTGGGGGGTGGACTGAAGCTTTCTTT

j_call: TRBJ2-1
v_call: TRBV5-1
clone_size: .
d_call: TRBD1
cdr3_aa: CASKAGTGSNEQFF
cdr3_nt: TGCGCCAGCAAAGCCGGGACAGGGAGCAATGAGCAGTTCTTC

j_call: TRBJ2-3
v_call: TRBV13
clone_size: .
d_call: TRBD2
cdr3_aa: CASSPRLAATTDTQYF
cdr3_nt: TGTGCCAGCAGCCCCCGACTAGCTGCGACCACAGATACGCAGTATTTT

j_call: TRBJ2-1
v_call: TRBV5-8
clone_size: .
d_call: TRBD2
cdr3_aa: CASSTLRTSGKQFF
cdr3_nt: TGTGCCAGCAGCACCCTACGGACTAGCGGAAAGCAGTTCTTC

j_call: TRBJ2-7
v_call: TRBV30
clone_size: .
d_call: TRBD1
cdr3_aa: CAWMGPEDRAVGYEQYF
cdr3_nt: TGTGCCTGGATGGGACCTGAGGACAGGGCGGTCGGTTACGAGCAGTACTTC

j_call: TRBJ2-7
v_call: TRBV2
clone_size: .
d_call: .
cdr3_aa: CASRAVGSSYEQYF
cdr3_nt: TGTGCCAGCAGGGCCGTAGGGAGCTCCTACGAGCAGTACTTC

j_call: TRBJ2-7
v_call: TRBV27
clone_size: once
d_call: .
cdr3_aa: CAVTSRGGEQYF
cdr3_nt: TGTGCTGTCACCAGTAGGGGTGGCGAGCAGTACTTC

j_call: TRBJ2-1
v_call: TRBV19
clone_size: .
d_call: .
cdr3_aa: CASTHQGIEQFF
cdr3_nt: TGTGCCAGTACCCACCAGGGGATTGAGCAGTTCTTC

j_call: TRBJ1-2
v_call: TRBV2
clone_size: once
d_call: .
cdr3_aa: CASSAWPKPAGEDFGYTF
cdr3_nt: TGTGCCAGCAGTGCCTGGCCCAAACCGGCGGGAGAGGATTTTGGCTACACCTTC

j_call: TRBJ2-7
v_call: TRBV4-2
clone_size: .
d_call: TRBD2
cdr3_aa: CASSQGLAGGQIEQYF
cdr3_nt: TGTGCCAGCAGCCAAGGACTAGCGGGAGGCCAGATAGAGCAGTACTTC

j_call: TRBJ2-7
v_call: TRBV10-3
clone_size: .
d_call: .
cdr3_aa: CAISDGPIGDYEQYF
cdr3_nt: TGTGCCATCAGTGACGGACCCATAGGGGACTACGAGCAGTACTTC

j_call: TRBJ2-1
v_call: TRBV10-3
clone_size: .
d_call: TRBD2
cdr3_aa: CAISESKSRLAGALSQFF
cdr3_nt: TGTGCCATCAGTGAGTCGAAATCTCGTCTAGCGGGAGCTTTATCGCAGTTCTTC

j_call: TRBJ1-1
v_call: TRBV6-1
clone_size: .
d_call: TRBD1
cdr3_aa: CASSAGQVFVEAFF
cdr3_nt: TGTGCCAGCAGTGCAGGACAGGTGTTCGTTGAAGCTTTCTTT

j_call: TRBJ2-2
v_call: TRBV5-1
clone_size: few
d_call: TRBD2
cdr3_aa: CASSLVASGDTGELFF
cdr3_nt: TGCGCCAGCAGCTTGGTCGCTAGCGGGGACACCGGGGAGCTGTTTTTT

j_call: TRBJ1-4
v_call: TRBV29-1
clone_size: .
d_call: TRBD1
cdr3_aa: CSGLQGAREKLFF
cdr3_nt: TGCAGCGGCCTGCAGGGGGCAAGGGAAAAACTGTTTTTT